This TCR beta chain was found in a study of T cells after yellow fever vaccination (dated by TCRdb to about 2019). Regarding the study in general: The SMART-Seq v4 Ultra Low Input RNA kit was used to prepare libraries from fractions with low cell numbers. Blood was drawn at multiple timepoints before and after primary and secondary immunization, with bulk PBMC replicates and cell subsets isolated. The cohort comprised two healthy male donors, one aged 18 to 30 and one aged 30 to 40 years. To follow T-cell clones before and after both primary and booster YFV17D yellow fever vaccination, bulk TCR alpha and beta repertoires underwent longitudinal sequencing.

Here is what the overall study found, with its caveats: A small share of clonotypes was detected in both CD4 and CD8 compartments, with the overlap likely arising from convergent recombination. Compared with the primary T-cell response, the secondary T-cell response was weaker but faster, peaking on day 5 rather than day 15. Computational filtering was needed because FACS-sorted repertoires could contain abundant contaminating clonotypes from the bulk population. Because only two donors were included in the study, the extent to which the findings can be generalized is limited. After the booster, most of the clones that had expanded following primary vaccination were detected again (around 95% of CD4 and 88% of CD8), which suggests that memory was broadly maintained.

TCR cDNA was made using 5'RACE template switching, a step that added a universal primer site and unique molecular identifiers. Priming of cDNA synthesis was performed from both the TCR alpha and TCR beta constant segments. Two PCR steps were used to amplify libraries, with sample barcodes and sequencing adapters being added in the second step. Sequencing of the libraries was done on either Illumina HiSeq 2500 (2x100 bp) or NovaSeq (2x150 bp). The study's processing was this. MIGEC was used to demultiplex reads and collapse the reads into UMI consensus sequences, and MiXCR was used for V(D)J alignment. Clonotypes responding to the vaccine were identified with edgeR on replicate PBMC samples, with the criteria of FDR below 0.01 and a log2 fold change above 5 up to day 15. CD4 or CD8 identity was assigned to each bulk clonotype according to whether the clonotype was present at higher abundance in the sequenced CD4 repertoire or the sequenced CD8 repertoire. TCRdb trimmed the raw reads at Q25, called clones with MiXCR and kept productive beta chains. Identical CDR3 protein sequences are pooled into one entry, listed with their most common genes and DNA. TCRdb's processing, not the study's, gives the V and J calls here. For this sample the table gives roughly 500,000 distinct CDR3 sequences, of which 15% to 20% were detected only once. The ten largest clones add up to approximately 14% of the sample.

In regard to this clonotype: This receptor's antigen is unknown. No base qualities exist here, and no much larger clone lies one base off it.

The sample's treatment or condition label is to be understood as: live attenuated yellow fever vaccine strain. Two biological replicates of bulk PBMCs were collected at each blood-draw timepoint. A standard Ficoll-Paque protocol was used to isolate PBMCs from peripheral blood. TriZol was used to extract RNA from bulk PBMCs, CD4 and CD8 fractions, and dextramer-positive and dextramer-negative fractions. Inclusive of the bounding cysteine and phenylalanine, the CDR3 is 13 residues long. Here the CDR3 DNA is all that survives: 39 bases in frame from base 1. Taken from the germline V gene, the CDR1 and CDR2 loops are SGHTA and FQGNSA. V lost 2 bases and J lost 5 bases; the stretch between them is 8 bases long.

The origin of this receptor is a young man who received the YFV17D yellow fever vaccine. The chain couples TRBV7-2 to TRBJ2-3, with an unclear D gene assignment. Sample: PBMCs, taken 15 days after the yellow fever booster vaccination. The CDR3 region reads CASSLSSKDTQYF. The DNA sequence is given as TGTGCCAGCAGCTTAAGCAGTAAAGATACGCAGTATTTT.